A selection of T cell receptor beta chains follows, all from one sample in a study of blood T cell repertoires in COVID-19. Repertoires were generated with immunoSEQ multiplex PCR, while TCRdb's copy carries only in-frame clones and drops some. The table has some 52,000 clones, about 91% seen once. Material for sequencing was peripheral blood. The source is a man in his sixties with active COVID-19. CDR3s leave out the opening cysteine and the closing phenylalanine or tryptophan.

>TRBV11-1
ASSLPTSLGYNEQF
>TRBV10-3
AISRLKAGAYEQF
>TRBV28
ASSTLAGGSNEQY
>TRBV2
ACRLVTEQF
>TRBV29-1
SVVAGLAGRVGAWAYEQY
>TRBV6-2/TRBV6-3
ASTPRGLAGGSRDTQY
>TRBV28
ASSLPLAGNEQF
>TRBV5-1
ASSLAGAGNLYEQY
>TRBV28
ASRYPTGEETQY
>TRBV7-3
ASSSIQNEKLF
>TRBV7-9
ASSSTTEKRGEQY
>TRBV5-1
ASSLDVDRGQF
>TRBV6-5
ASSYTGQNTEAF
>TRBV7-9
ASSLKNTGELF
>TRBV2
ASTKWGGHEQF
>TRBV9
ASSLGQQQF
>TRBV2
ASKLQASSYEQY
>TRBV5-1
ASSPGQGGYEQY
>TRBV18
ASSRAGEGEQY
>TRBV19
ATTLGGSNQPQH
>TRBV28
ASSLRTVKYEQY
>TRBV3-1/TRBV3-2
ASRSYNEQF
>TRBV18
ASSPGSEPYEQY
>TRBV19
ASSFSQGSFGYT
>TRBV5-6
ASSHRDRSSSSYNEQF
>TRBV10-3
AISDPGQNTYEQY
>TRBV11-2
ASSLGLHNEQF
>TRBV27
ASSPPLRTGNNEQF
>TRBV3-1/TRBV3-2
ASSQGGQGPYGYT
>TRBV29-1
SVVRDRGVGYT
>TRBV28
ASTTPGTTGYEQY
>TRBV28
ASSKGQPVNQPQH
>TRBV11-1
ASSSRTGSGYNEQF
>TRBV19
ASSMLAGGTYEQY
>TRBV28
ASSSETGGQSYEQY
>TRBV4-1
ASSQVAGEQETQY
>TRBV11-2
ASSQSPGSNTGELF
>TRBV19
ASSMASGSNNEQF
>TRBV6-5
ASRETPRVPKY
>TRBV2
ASSGAGDSNQPQH
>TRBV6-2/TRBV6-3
ASSYSDSAYEQY
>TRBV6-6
ASSNIRDRNTYEQY
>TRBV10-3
AGGAGGYEQY
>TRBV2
ATQTGTTGSTDTQY
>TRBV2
ASSDQRLGTDTQY
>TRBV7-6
ASSLRRERTGELF
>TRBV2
ASSKPGQGGETQY
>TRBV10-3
AQRGGEDNEQF
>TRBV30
AWTGQFSLGDDEKLF